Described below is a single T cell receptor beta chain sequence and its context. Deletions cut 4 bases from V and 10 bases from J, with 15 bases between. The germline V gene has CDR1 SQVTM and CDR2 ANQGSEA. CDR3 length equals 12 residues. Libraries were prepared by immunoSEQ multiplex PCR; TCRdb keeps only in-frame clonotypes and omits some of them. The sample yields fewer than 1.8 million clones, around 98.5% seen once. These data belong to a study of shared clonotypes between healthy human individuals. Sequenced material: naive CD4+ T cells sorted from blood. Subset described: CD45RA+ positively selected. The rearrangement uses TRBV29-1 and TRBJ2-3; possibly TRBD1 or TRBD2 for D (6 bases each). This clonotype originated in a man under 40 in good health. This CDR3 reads CSVGGSGAPQYF. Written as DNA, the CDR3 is TGCAGCGTTGGGGGTTCGGGGGCCCCGCAGTATTTT.